This TCR beta chain was captured in a study of T-cell reconstitution after alpha-beta-depleted transplantation in children. The germline CDR1 and CDR2 sequences are SGHRS and YFSETQ. The CDR3 has 11 residues. The V and J ends lost 0 bases and 11 bases, in that order; junction bases with no gene match: 1. TCRbeta library construction was performed incorporating unique molecular identifiers. TCRdb re-analysed the PCR reads in MiXCR, keeping a single row per CDR3 protein. There are 420,000 or so distinct CDR3 sequences in the sample; approximately 10% occur only once, and approximately 5% lies in the top ten. This clonotype turned up a few times.

V usage is TRBV5-1 and J usage is TRBJ1-1, with 7 bases fitting TRBD1. Sequencing used PBMCs from the stem cell graft donor, obtained from the stem cell graft. This sequence was found in a human donor who donated a stem cell graft to a child with acute myeloid leukemia. The CDR3 nucleotides are TGCGCCAGCAGCTTGGAGGGGGCGGCTTTCTTT. It codes for CASSLEGAAFF.